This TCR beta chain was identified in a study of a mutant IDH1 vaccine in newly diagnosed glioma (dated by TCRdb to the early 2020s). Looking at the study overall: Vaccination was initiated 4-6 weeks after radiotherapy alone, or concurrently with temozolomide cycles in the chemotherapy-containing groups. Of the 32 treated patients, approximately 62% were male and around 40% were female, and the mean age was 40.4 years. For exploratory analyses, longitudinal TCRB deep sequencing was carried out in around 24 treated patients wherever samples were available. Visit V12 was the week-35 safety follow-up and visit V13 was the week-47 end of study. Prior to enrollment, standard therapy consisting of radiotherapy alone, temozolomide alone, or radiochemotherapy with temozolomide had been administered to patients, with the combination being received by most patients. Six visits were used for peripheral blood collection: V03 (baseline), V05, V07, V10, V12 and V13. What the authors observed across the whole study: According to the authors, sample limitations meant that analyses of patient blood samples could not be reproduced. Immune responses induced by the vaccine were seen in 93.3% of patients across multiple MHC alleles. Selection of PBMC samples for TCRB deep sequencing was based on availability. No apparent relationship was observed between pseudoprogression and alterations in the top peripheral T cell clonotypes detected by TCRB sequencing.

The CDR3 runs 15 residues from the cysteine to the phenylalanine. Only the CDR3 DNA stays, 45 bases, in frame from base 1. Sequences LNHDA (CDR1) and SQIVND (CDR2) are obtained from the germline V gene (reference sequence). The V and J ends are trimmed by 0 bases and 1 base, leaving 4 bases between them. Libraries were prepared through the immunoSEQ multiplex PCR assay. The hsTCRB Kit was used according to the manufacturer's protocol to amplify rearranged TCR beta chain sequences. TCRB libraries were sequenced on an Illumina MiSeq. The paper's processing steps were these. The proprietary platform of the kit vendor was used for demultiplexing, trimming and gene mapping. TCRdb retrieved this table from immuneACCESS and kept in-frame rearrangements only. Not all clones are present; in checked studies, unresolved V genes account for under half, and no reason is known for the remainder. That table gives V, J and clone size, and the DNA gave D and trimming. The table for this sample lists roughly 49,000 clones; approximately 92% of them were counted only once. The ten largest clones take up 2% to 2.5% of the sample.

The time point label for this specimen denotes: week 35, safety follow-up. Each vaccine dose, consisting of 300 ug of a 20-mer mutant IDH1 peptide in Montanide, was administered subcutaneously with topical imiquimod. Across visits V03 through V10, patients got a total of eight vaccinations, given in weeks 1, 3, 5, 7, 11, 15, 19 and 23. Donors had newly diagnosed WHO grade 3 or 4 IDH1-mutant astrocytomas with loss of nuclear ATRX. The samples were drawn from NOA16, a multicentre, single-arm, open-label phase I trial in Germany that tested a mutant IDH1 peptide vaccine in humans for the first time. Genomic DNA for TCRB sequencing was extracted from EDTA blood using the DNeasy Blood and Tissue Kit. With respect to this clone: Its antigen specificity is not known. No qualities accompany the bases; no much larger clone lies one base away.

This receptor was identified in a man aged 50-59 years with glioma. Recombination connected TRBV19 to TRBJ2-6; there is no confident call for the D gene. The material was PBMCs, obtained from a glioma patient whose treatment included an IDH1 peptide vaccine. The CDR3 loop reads CASSIDASGANVLTF. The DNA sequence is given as TGTGCCAGTAGTATAGACGCTTCTGGGGCCAACGTCCTGACTTTC.